This T cell receptor beta chain was identified in a study of blood T cell repertoires in COVID-19. Germline assignment: CDR1 ENHRY and CDR2 SYGVKD. CDR3 size: 19 residues. The V gene lost 3 bases and the J gene lost 4 bases, with 25 bases spanning the gap. In the original workflow: Estimates of nucleated cell counts were drawn from the amplification of reference gene primers. Here immunoSEQ multiplex PCR was the method, and the copy in TCRdb shows in-frame clones only, minus some. Clone size and V and J calls were adopted from that table, with D and trimming inferred from the DNA. The table shows 150,000 to 200,000 clones, with just over 85% occurring only once.

The TCR originated in a man in his 60s with acute or convalescent COVID-19. The sequenced sample consisted of peripheral blood. The rearrangement uses TRBV10-3 and TRBJ2-1, with D possibly matching TRBD2 (6 bases). CDR3 sequence reads: CAISDRKGSGGAKYNEQFF. For the CDR3, the DNA is TGTGCCATCAGTGATAGGAAAGGTAGCGGAGGGGCTAAGTACAATGAGCAGTTCTTC.